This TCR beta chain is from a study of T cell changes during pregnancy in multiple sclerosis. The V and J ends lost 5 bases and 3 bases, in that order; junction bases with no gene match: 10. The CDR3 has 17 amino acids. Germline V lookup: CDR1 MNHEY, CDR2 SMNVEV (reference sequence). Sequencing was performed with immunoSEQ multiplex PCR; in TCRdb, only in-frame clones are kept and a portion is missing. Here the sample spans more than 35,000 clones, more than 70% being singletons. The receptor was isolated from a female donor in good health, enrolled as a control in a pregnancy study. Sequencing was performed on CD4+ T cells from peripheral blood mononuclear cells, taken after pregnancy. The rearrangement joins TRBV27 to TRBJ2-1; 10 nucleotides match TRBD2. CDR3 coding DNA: TGTGCCAGCAGTCGGGGTATAGCGGGAGGATTCTACAATGAGCAGTTCTTC. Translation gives CASSRGIAGGFYNEQFF.